Shown below are 24 T cell receptor beta chains from a single sample sequenced in a study of T cells in Graves' hyperthyroidism and ophthalmopathy (dated by TCRdb to between 2018 and 2020). The library relied on multiplex PCR. Reads for this sample came from an Illumina HiSeq 2000. Amplification of TCR beta CDR3 regions was carried out from RNA transcripts. The TCR CDR3 was subjected to a first round of RT-PCR using the HTBI primer set and the Qiagen OneStep RT-PCR kit. Starting from the raw public reads, TCRdb applied fastp trimming at Q25, assembled clones with MiXCR and retained in-frame beta chains. Rows merge per CDR3 protein into single entries with the most common DNA and genes. The sample contains about 640,000 distinct CDR3 sequences, roughly 20% of them found a single time. The top ten constitute over 30% of the sample. Sequencing was carried out using blood. These receptors were taken from a man in his thirties or forties with Graves' ophthalmopathy.

The chain has TRBV9 and TRBJ2-3; D remains ambiguous. CDR3 size: 15 residues. Germline V gene sequence: CDR1 SGDLS, CDR2 YYNGEE. V was trimmed by 5 bases and J by 2 bases, leaving 15 bases between them. CDR3 DNA sequence: TGTGCCAGCAGTACAAGCGTGGAGAACACAGATACGCAGTATTTT. It is translated as CASSTSVENTDTQYF.

This clonotype has more than one count but fewer than ten. The rearrangement uses TRBV3-1 and TRBJ2-7, with 9 positions matching TRBD2. The CDR3 extends over 15 amino acids. The trim removed 2 bases at V and 6 bases at J, leaving 8 bases unmatched. Per the germline V gene, CDR1 is LGHDT and CDR2 is YNNKEL (reference sequence). CDR3 nucleotide sequence: TGTGCCAGCAGCCAATTTAGCGGGAGTTTTGGCGAGCAGTACTTC. Amino acid sequence: CASSQFSGSFGEQYF.

This chain connects TRBV6-5 to TRBJ2-1; the match to TRBD2 covers 11 bases. The CDR3 has 17 amino acids. The V gene's germline CDR1 is MNHEY and CDR2 SVGAGI. The V and J ends lost 0 bases and 1 base, in that order; junction bases with no gene match: 2. The CDR3 DNA reads as TGTGCCAGCAGTTACTCGGGACTAGCGGATTCCTACAATGAGCAGTTCTTC. Protein: CASSYSGLADSYNEQFF.

This clonotype occurred many times. The chain employs TRBV7-8 and TRBJ2-7, with D possibly TRBD2 on 5 matching bases. Germline lookup yields CDR1 SGHVS and CDR2 FQNEAQ. The CDR3 spans 14 residues. The V gene lost 0 bases and the J gene lost 4 bases, with 10 bases spanning the gap. The DNA of the CDR3 is TGTGCCAGCAGCTTAGCGGGAGCGGAGTACGAGCAGTACTTC. Translating it yields CASSLAGAEYEQYF.

This clonotype was seen at least ten times. This chain connects TRBV5-1 to TRBJ2-1; no clear D. Between the trimmed V and J ends, which lost 4 bases and 5 bases, there was a span of 16 bases. The CDR3 contains 15 residues. Germline CDR1 reads SGHRS; CDR2 reads YFSETQ. DNA of the CDR3: TGCGCCAGCAGCCCTTCGCCCCTAGGCCACAATGAGCAGTTCTTC. Translated: CASSPSPLGHNEQFF.

This clonotype was detected a few times. V and J are TRBV14 and TRBJ2-7, with a weak D call TRBD1 (5 bases). Germline V CDR1 and CDR2: SGHDN, FVKESK. The CDR3 has 18 amino acids. V shed 0 bases and J shed 3 bases, with 21 bases lying between them. The CDR3 protein is CASSQDTERSVRVYEQYF. Written as DNA, the CDR3 is TGTGCCAGCAGCCAAGATACGGAGCGCTCAGTCAGGGTCTACGAGCAGTACTTC.

This clonotype was seen at least ten times. The J gene is TRBJ1-2, the V gene TRBV30; 8 bases agree with TRBD1. Germline CDR1 is GTSNPN and CDR2 is SVGIG (reference sequence). The CDR3 is 12 amino acids. Trimming at V came to 1 base and at J to 8 bases, leaving 3 bases not matched to a gene. The CDR3 sequence: CAWSGTGRGYTF. The CDR3 region has the DNA TGTGCCTGGAGTGGGACAGGGCGCGGCTACACCTTC.

This clonotype was counted a few times. This chain connects TRBV18 to TRBJ2-5; a weak D match, TRBD1 (6 bases). V was pared by 3 bases and J by 2 bases, with 16 bases between. The CDR3 is 16 amino acids. Germline CDR1 is KGHSH and CDR2 is LQKENI. This CDR3 reads CASSPTYRERQETQYF. The CDR3 region has the DNA TGTGCCAGCTCACCGACATACAGGGAGAGACAAGAGACCCAGTACTTC.

This chain connects TRBV28 to TRBJ1-2; tentatively, D is TRBD1 (6 bases). Trimming shortened V by 4 bases and J by 2 bases, and 14 bases separated the two germline ends. This CDR3 has 15 amino acids. CDR1 is MDHEN and CDR2 is SYDVKM in the germline V gene. CDR3 in DNA: TGTGCCAGCAGTTCCCACAGGGAGTTCAACTATGGCTACACCTTC. Its translation is CASSSHREFNYGYTF.

This clonotype appeared many times. The rearrangement joins TRBV3-1 to TRBJ2-3; perhaps TRBD1 as D (6 bases). Germline V lookup: CDR1 LGHDT, CDR2 YNNKEL (reference sequence). The ends were cut back, 2 bases at V and 0 bases at J, with 12 bases in the middle. The CDR3 has 16 amino acids. The CDR3 bases are TGTGCCAGCAGCCAACTTGGGACACATAGCACAGATACGCAGTATTTT. Its protein is CASSQLGTHSTDTQYF.

This clonotype was found a few times. The J gene is TRBJ2-5, the V gene TRBV12-3 or TRBV12-4, with a possible D match to TRBD2 (5 bases). Trimming pared 3 bases from V and 5 bases from J, leaving 10 bases between. This CDR3 is 13 amino acids long. CDR3 DNA sequence: TGTGCCAGCAGTTTCCGAGGGTCGGAGACCCAGTACTTC. Translating it yields CASSFRGSETQYF.

In this sample, this clonotype turned up many times. The chain links TRBV28 to TRBJ2-5; D is uncertain. Germline V gives CDR1 MDHEN, CDR2 SYDVKM. The CDR3 covers 13 residues. The V gene lost 6 bases and the J gene lost 5 bases, with 13 bases spanning the gap. The CDR3 sequence is CASRIGHQETQYF. CDR3 sequence (DNA): TGTGCCAGCAGAATTGGGCATCAGGAGACCCAGTACTTC. Using reference TRBV28 and TRBJ2-5 for the parts outside the CDR3, the full variable domain is DVKVTQSSRYLVKRTGEKVFLECVQDMDHENMFWYRQDPGLGLRLIYFSYDVKMKEKGDIPEGYSVSREKKERFSLILESASTNQTSMYLCASRIGHQETQYFGPGTRLLVL.

This chain links TRBV11-2 with TRBJ2-1, with D perhaps assigned TRBD1 or TRBD2 (10 bases each). This CDR3 spans 19 amino acids. The V gene's germline CDR1 is SGHAT and CDR2 FQNNGV. The ends were cut back, 5 bases at V and 8 bases at J, with 31 bases in the middle. The CDR3 loop is CASSPRQGAGLAGDHEQFF. CDR3 coding DNA: TGTGCCAGCAGCCCAAGACAGGGGGCTGGGCTAGCGGGGGACCATGAGCAGTTCTTC.

J is TRBJ2-7 and V is TRBV24-1, with 9 positions matching TRBD1. The germline CDR1 and CDR2 sequences are KGHDR and SFDVKD. The CDR3 consists of 15 residues. The J segment lost 2 bases and the V segment lost 4 bases, leaving 5 bases of the junction unmatched. In DNA form, the CDR3 reads TGTGCCACCAGTGAGGGCGACAGGGGGACCTACGAGCAGTACTTC. This sequence encodes CATSEGDRGTYEQYF.

The rearrangement joins TRBV15 to TRBJ2-7; D possibly corresponds to TRBD1 (5 bases). Germline V lookup: CDR1 LNHNV, CDR2 YYDKDF (reference sequence). The CDR3 consists of 13 residues. Trimming shortened V by 3 bases and J by 5 bases, and 11 bases separated the two germline ends. The CDR3 bases are TGTGCCACCAGCAGGTTAACAGGTCACGAGCAGTACTTC. It is translated as CATSRLTGHEQYF.

This chain joins TRBV19 and TRBJ2-5, with TRBD2 matching over 13 bases. Germline values: CDR1 LNHDA, CDR2 SQIVND (reference sequence). This CDR3 comprises 16 residues. V shed 5 bases, J shed 7 bases, and the junction held 10 bases outside the gene matches. CDR3 in DNA: TGTGCCAGTAGTTCTCCGGGACTAGCGGGAATCGGGACCCAGTACTTC. This gives the protein CASSSPGLAGIGTQYF.

The chain employs TRBV10-3 and TRBJ2-2; 8 positions match TRBD2. V gave up 2 bases and J gave up 5 bases; unmatched junction bases: 4. This CDR3 contains 15 residues. Germline V lookup: CDR1 ENHRY, CDR2 SYGVKD. This CDR3 is CAISEGTSLTGELFF. CDR3 coding DNA: TGTGCCATCAGTGAGGGGACTAGTCTAACCGGGGAGCTGTTTTTT.

V usage is TRBV11-2 and J usage is TRBJ1-6, with D possibly TRBD1 on 6 matching bases. Germline V gene sequence: CDR1 SGHAT, CDR2 FQNNGV. This CDR3 region has 15 residues. Trimming removed 3 bases at V and 7 bases at J, with 13 bases between. CDR3 sequence (DNA): TGTGCCAGCAGCTTGTATCGGACAGCCAATTCACCCCTCCACTTT. Its protein product is CASSLYRTANSPLHF.

The table lists this clonotype with many counts. The rearrangement links TRBV15 to TRBJ2-3; the match to TRBD1 covers 8 bases. CDR3 length: 15 amino acids. The V gene's germline CDR1 is LNHNV and CDR2 YYDKDF (reference sequence). Germline trimming cut 1 base from V and 4 bases from J; bases unmatched to any gene: 4. For the CDR3, the DNA is TGTGCCACCAGCAGAGTGACAGGGGAGGCAGATACGCAGTATTTT. Protein product: CATSRVTGEADTQYF.

To note about this clonotype: This could be a read error, since a much larger clone is one nucleotide away. V gene TRBV28 combines with J gene TRBJ2-5; unclear D gene. The CDR3 is 13 amino acids. The ends were cut back, 5 bases at V and 7 bases at J, with 14 bases in the middle. Germline-derived CDR1 and CDR2 are MDHEN and SYDVKM. CDR3 nucleotides: TGTGCCAGCAGTCTCAGCCCTCACGCGACCCAGTACTTC. This gives the protein CASSLSPHATQYF.

The table lists this clonotype with a few counts. This rearrangement joins TRBV28 to TRBJ2-7; 8 bases fit TRBD1. Germline loops: CDR1 MDHEN, CDR2 SYDVKM. Unmatched junction bases numbered 11, after V lost 6 bases and J lost 4 bases. The CDR3 is made up of 15 amino acids. The CDR3 region is CASSLGTGYRYEQYF. In nucleotides, the CDR3 is TGTGCCAGCAGCTTAGGGACAGGCTACAGGTACGAGCAGTACTTC. The full variable domain, with the rest looked up from reference TRBV28 and TRBJ2-7, is DVKVTQSSRYLVKRTGEKVFLECVQDMDHENMFWYRQDPGLGLRLIYFSYDVKMKEKGDIPEGYSVSREKKERFSLILESASTNQTSMYLCASSLGTGYRYEQYFGPGTRLTVT.

With regard to this clonotype: The junction shows a germline mismatch at one end, possibly a read error. The J gene is TRBJ2-2, the V gene TRBV6-2 or TRBV6-3; 8 positions agree with TRBD1. This CDR3 is built from 14 residues. Germline assignment: CDR1 MNHEY and CDR2 SVGEGT. CDR3 amino acids: CASSADRAPGGLFF. The CDR3 DNA follows: TGTGCCAGCAGTGCGGACAGGGCACCCGGGGGGCTGTTTTTT.

The rearrangement uses TRBV13 and TRBJ2-1; TRBD2 aligns across 13 bases. The CDR3 runs 21 residues. V gave up 5 bases and J gave up 3 bases; unmatched junction bases: 19. The germline V gene encodes CDR1 PRHDT and CDR2 FYEKMQ (reference sequence). The CDR3 DNA reads as TGTGCCAGCAGCCGCCACCGGACTAGCGGGGGCCTACGACTACACTACAATGAGCAGTTCTTC. Protein product: CASSRHRTSGGLRLHYNEQFF. Full variable domain (outside the CDR3, taken from reference TRBV13 and TRBJ2-1): AAGVIQSPRHLIKEKRETATLKCYPIPRHDTVYWYQQGPGQDPQFLISFYEKMQSDKGSIPDRFSAQQFSDYHSELNMSSLELGDSALYFCASSRHRTSGGLRLHYNEQFFGPGTRLTVL.

Points on this clonotype: A read error may account for a junction end that differs from germline. This chain joins TRBV7-9 and TRBJ1-2; 8 bases align to TRBD1. Germline-derived CDR1 and CDR2 are SEHNR and FQNEAQ (reference sequence). The length of the CDR3 is 12 residues. The CDR3 DNA reads TGTGCCAGCAGCTTAGCCGGACAGGGCTGCACCTTC. Translated: CASSLAGQGCTF.